This entry lists 14 T cell receptor beta chains sequenced from one sample in a study of shared clonotypes between healthy human individuals. Only in-frame clones appear in the TCRdb table, and some are missing; sequencing was by immunoSEQ multiplex PCR. The sample includes about 1.5 million clones, under 99% seen only once; the top ten take around 0.45%. What was sequenced was naive CD4+ T cells sorted from blood. Subset noted: CD45RA+ positively selected. These TCRs come from a man in his thirties or forties in good health.

The chain's CDR3 is CASSVVTSNEQFF. Here the CDR3 DNA reads TGTGCCAGCAGCGTAGTTACTTCCAATGAGCAGTTCTTC. V is TRBV9 and J is TRBJ2-1; no clear D gene. The CDR3 is 13 amino acids. Germline V gene data show CDR1 as SGDLS and CDR2 as YYNGEE. Between the trimmed V and J ends, which lost 0 bases and 6 bases, there was a span of 7 bases.

V usage is TRBV4-1 and J usage is TRBJ2-7; D is unclear. Trimming took 0 bases from V and 0 from J, leaving 15 bases between them. CDR1 MGHRA and CDR2 YSYEKL come from the germline V gene. The CDR3 has 17 amino acids. CDR3 nucleotides: TGCGCCAGCAGCCAAGATCGACTGGTCAAGAGCTCCTACGAGCAGTACTTC. This sequence encodes CASSQDRLVKSSYEQYF.

V gene TRBV18 combines with J gene TRBJ2-7; a weak D match, TRBD2 (6 bases). Trimming took 3 bases from V and 2 from J, leaving 17 bases between them. This CDR3 is 16 amino acids long. Per germline, CDR1 KGHSH and CDR2 LQKENI. CDR3 nucleotides: TGTGCCAGCTCACCGCTAACTAGCAACCTCCCCTACGAGCAGTACTTC. It translates to CASSPLTSNLPYEQYF.

The chain employs TRBV19 and TRBJ2-2; the D gene is possibly TRBD2 (5 bases). CDR3 length: 15 amino acids. The germline CDR1 and CDR2 sequences are LNHDA and SQIVND (reference sequence). With 5 bases removed from V and 0 bases from J, the gap between germline ends came to 10 bases. The CDR3 region is CASSLERSNTGELFF. The CDR3 DNA reads as TGTGCCAGTAGTCTCGAGCGGTCGAACACCGGGGAGCTGTTTTTT.

V gene TRBV25-1 combines with J gene TRBJ2-3; 7 bases line up with TRBD2. Germline CDR1 MGHDK, CDR2 SYGVNS. The junction had 9 bases not matched to a gene; V was cut back by 2 bases and J by 4 bases. The CDR3 is made up of 16 amino acids. CDR3 in amino acids: CASSEPLLGGADTQYF. The DNA of the CDR3 is TGTGCCAGCAGTGAACCACTACTTGGGGGGGCAGATACGCAGTATTTT.

The chain uses TRBV14 and TRBJ2-7; 8 nucleotides align to TRBD1. V dropped 1 base and J dropped 9; count of bases not matched to a gene: 14. This CDR3 contains 16 residues. CDR1 is SGHDN, CDR2 FVKESK, per germline. CDR3 nucleotides: TGTGCCAGCAGCCAAGTCGGACAGGGAATACCGGCGATGCAGTACTTC. Amino acids: CASSQVGQGIPAMQYF.

The gene calls are TRBV7-9 and TRBJ2-7, with D hard to call. CDR3 size: 15 residues. Trimming removed 5 bases from V and 3 bases from J, with 17 bases in between. Germline assignment: CDR1 SEHNR and CDR2 FQNEAQ (reference sequence). The CDR3: CASSQLGTAHYEQYF. In DNA, the CDR3 is TGTGCCAGCAGCCAGTTAGGTACAGCCCACTACGAGCAGTACTTC.

This chain connects TRBV7-2 to TRBJ2-6, with D perhaps matching TRBD1 (6 bases). The CDR3 extends over 18 amino acids. The germline V gene has CDR1 SGHTA and CDR2 FQGNSA. V was trimmed by 7 bases and J by 4 bases, leaving 23 bases between them. CDR3 sequence reads: CASNRWGQGASGANVLTF. DNA for the CDR3: TGTGCCAGCAATAGATGGGGGCAGGGTGCGTCAGGGGCCAACGTCCTGACTTTC.

As concerns this clone: The sample contains more than one DNA sequence encoding this CDR3. CDR3 region: CASSLSGGEQYF. In DNA, the CDR3 is TGTGCCAGCAGCTTATCAGGGGGCGAGCAGTACTTC. V and J are TRBV11-3 and TRBJ2-7, with TRBD1 matching 7 bases. Germline CDR1 is SGHNT and CDR2 is YENEEA. V was pared by 2 bases and J by 6 bases, with 1 base of the junction left unmatched. CDR3 length equals 12 residues.

This rearrangement joins TRBV7-8 to TRBJ1-1; D is uncertain. The germline gives CDR1 SGHVS, CDR2 FQNEAQ. V shed 5 bases and J shed 1 base, with 8 bases lying between them. The CDR3 extends over 13 amino acids. For the CDR3, the DNA is TGTGCCAGCAGCCCGAAGAGGAACACTGAAGCTTTCTTT. As protein: CASSPKRNTEAFF.

The DNA for the CDR3 is TGTGCCTGGAGCCCAACATGGCTAGCGGGAAAGTACGAGCAGTACTTC. Translation: CAWSPTWLAGKYEQYF. The V gene is TRBV30, the J gene TRBJ2-7; 9 bases fit TRBD2. This CDR3 has 16 residues. Germline V CDR1 and CDR2: GTSNPN, SVGIG (reference sequence). The junction had 13 bases not matched to a gene; V was cut back by 3 bases and J by 4 bases.

V and J are TRBV7-9 and TRBJ2-7; D is possibly TRBD1 or TRBD2 (5 bases each). Germline assignment: CDR1 SEHNR and CDR2 FQNEAQ (reference sequence). Trimming stripped 5 bases from V and 7 bases from J, with 24 bases between. The CDR3 runs 16 residues. CDR3 bases: TGTGCCAGCAGCCCCTTTTTAGGGGACCTTTCGGGGGAGCAGTACTTC. Translation gives CASSPFLGDLSGEQYF.

The V and J genes are TRBV7-9 and TRBJ2-7, with TRBD2 as a possible D gene (6 bases). Germline V gives CDR1 SEHNR, CDR2 FQNEAQ (reference sequence). Trimming took off 1 base at V and 0 bases at J, with 7 bases between the two ends. The length of the CDR3 is 14 residues. This CDR3 reads CASSLVRGSYEQYF. CDR3 DNA sequence: TGTGCCAGCAGCTTAGTGCGGGGCTCCTACGAGCAGTACTTC.

The gene calls are TRBV27 and TRBJ1-2; weak D call: TRBD1 (5 bases). Trimming removed 5 bases at V and 4 bases at J, with 20 bases between. CDR3 size: 16 residues. The germline gives CDR1 MNHEY, CDR2 SMNVEV (reference sequence). The CDR3 region is CASSPKGRSQVYGYTF. CDR3 nucleotides: TGTGCCAGCAGTCCCAAGGGACGTTCCCAAGTCTATGGCTACACCTTC.